This T cell receptor (beta chain) came from a study of T cells after yellow fever vaccination. The CDR3 is 13 amino acids. From germline, CDR1 is SGHRS and CDR2 YFSETQ. V was trimmed by 1 base and J by 6 bases, leaving 9 bases between them. One entry per CDR3 protein results from TCRdb running MiXCR on the 5' RACE reads. The sample carries some 150,000 distinct CDR3 sequences, approximately 11% recorded once. This clonotype was seen at least ten times. The chain employs TRBV5-1 and TRBJ2-3; the D gene is possibly TRBD2 (5 bases). This TCR came from a man younger than 30 who received the YFV17D yellow fever vaccine. Sequenced here: CD8+ T cells sorted from PBMCs, sampled 15 days after the yellow fever booster vaccination. For the CDR3, the DNA is TGCGCCAGCAGCTTGAGAGGGTTCGATACGCAGTATTTT. As protein: CASSLRGFDTQYF.